The 10 T cell receptor beta chains given below trace back to one sample, sequenced in a study of T cells in Graves' hyperthyroidism and ophthalmopathy. The source material, RNA transcripts, was used to amplify TCR beta CDR3 regions. First-round RT-PCR targeting the TCR CDR3 was performed with the HTBI primer set. TCRdb fed the multiplex PCR reads into MiXCR, producing one record per CDR3 protein. The sample contains about 380,000 distinct CDR3 sequences, around 13% of which appear only once. The specimen was blood. These receptors were obtained from a woman aged 55-69 years with Graves' hyperthyroidism.

This clonotype has more than one count but fewer than ten. This chain joins TRBV6-1 and TRBJ2-7; 10 nucleotides align to TRBD2. The J segment lost 0 bases and the V segment lost 6 bases, leaving 8 bases of the junction unmatched. CDR3 length equals 16 residues. CDR1 is MNHNS, CDR2 SASEGT, per germline. CDR3 protein: CASSRRLAGSSYEQYF. CDR3 DNA: TGTGCCAGCAGCCGCCGACTAGCGGGCAGCTCCTACGAGCAGTACTTC.

This clonotype was seen at least ten times. The V call is TRBV11-2, the J call TRBJ1-2; 7 positions agree with TRBD1. There are 15 residues in the CDR3. V trimming: 1 base; J trimming: 8 bases; junction bases outside the gene matches: 10. CDR1 is SGHAT and CDR2 is FQNNGV in the germline V gene. This CDR3 is CASSLAGGQEAGYTF. CDR3 nucleotides: TGTGCCAGCAGCTTAGCCGGAGGACAGGAGGCCGGCTACACCTTC.

The sample holds a few counts of this clonotype. The chain uses TRBV4-1 and TRBJ2-2; 14 bases map to TRBD2. The ends lost 0 bases at V and 1 base at J; junction bases unmatched: 10. The CDR3 totals 21 residues. The V gene's germline CDR1 is MGHRA and CDR2 YSYEKL. The CDR3 reads CASSQDGYRTSGRLNTGELFF. CDR3 nucleotide sequence: TGCGCCAGCAGCCAAGATGGTTATAGGACTAGCGGGAGGTTGAACACCGGGGAGCTGTTTTTT.

The CDR3 region is CASSGRQEELYGYTF. As DNA, the CDR3 is TGTGCCAGTAGTGGCCGACAGGAAGAGCTATATGGCTACACCTTC. The rearrangement joins TRBV19 to TRBJ1-2; maybe TRBD1 (6 bases). Between the trimmed V and J ends, which lost 5 bases and 5 bases, there was a span of 18 bases. The CDR3 contains 15 residues. Per the germline V gene, CDR1 is LNHDA and CDR2 is SQIVND (reference sequence).

This clonotype was seen repeatedly, ten times or more. The chain uses TRBV6-1 and TRBJ2-7; TRBD1 aligns across 9 bases. Trimming at V came to 6 bases and at J to 5 bases, leaving 11 bases not matched to a gene. CDR3 size: 15 residues. Germline V CDR1 and CDR2: MNHNS, SASEGT. Here the CDR3 reads CASRFSGTGRDEQYF. The CDR3 bases are TGTGCCAGCAGATTTTCCGGGACAGGGCGCGACGAGCAGTACTTC.

This clonotype was counted ten times or more. This chain connects TRBV6-5 to TRBJ2-7; 10 bases align to TRBD2. Germline V gene lookup returns CDR1 MNHEY and CDR2 SVGAGI. The junction had 11 bases not matched to a gene; V was cut back by 2 bases and J by 1 base. The CDR3 totals 18 residues. CDR3 coding DNA: TGTGCCAGCAGTTACGGGGGGGACGGACTAGCGGCGTCCTACGAGCAGTACTTC. It encodes CASSYGGDGLAASYEQYF.

Details on this clonotype: A much larger clone differs by one base, so this may be a read error. The chain has TRBV5-4 and TRBJ2-3; 11 bases agree with TRBD2. This CDR3 is 15 amino acids long. V lost 4 bases, J lost 5 bases, and 6 bases stayed unmatched. The germline gives CDR1 SGHNT, CDR2 YYREEE (reference sequence). CDR3 sequence (DNA): TGTGCCAGCAGCATTAGCGGGAGGGCCCTAGATACGCAGTATTTT. Residues: CASSISGRALDTQYF. The whole variable domain, filled in from reference TRBV5-4 and TRBJ2-3, reads ETGVTQSPTHLIKTRGQQVTLRCSSQSGHNTVSWYQQALGQGPQFIFQYYREEENGRGNFPPRFSGLQFPNYSSELNVNALELDDSALYLCASSISGRALDTQYFGPGTRLTVL.

There are many counts of this clonotype. The CDR3 reads CSAPRTPGGELFF. The CDR3, as DNA: TGCAGTGCCCCCCGGACCCCGGGGGGGGAGCTGTTTTTT. J is TRBJ2-2 and V is TRBV20-1; possibly TRBD2 for D (5 bases). Germline CDR1 reads DFQATT; CDR2 reads SNEGSKA (reference sequence). The CDR3 has 13 amino acids. V was cut by 6 bases and J by 8 bases, with 16 bases left in between.

This clonotype appeared many times. The V gene is TRBV6-2 or TRBV6-3, the J gene TRBJ2-3; D remains ambiguous. The CDR3 extends over 15 amino acids. Trimming pared 2 bases from V and 0 bases from J, leaving 9 bases between. Germline CDR1 and CDR2: MNHEY and SVGEGT. The CDR3 nucleotides are TGTGCCAGCAGTTACGGCGGAACTAGCACAGATACGCAGTATTTT. This encodes CASSYGGTSTDTQYF.

The chain uses TRBV19 and TRBJ1-4; D uncertain. Germline V lookup: CDR1 LNHDA, CDR2 SQIVND (reference sequence). CDR3 length: 13 residues. V lost 5 bases, J lost 0 bases, and 4 bases lay in between. The CDR3 here is CASSDTTNEKLFF. The CDR3 bases are TGTGCCAGTAGTGATACAACTAATGAAAAACTGTTTTTT.